The entry below gives a single TCR beta chain sequence along with its context. Its antigen remains unidentified. This record comes from a study of OX40 agonist ivuxolimab in advanced cancers. Whole-study results and caveats: Mean expanded clone counts were higher in CD8+ than CD4+ T cells. Dose levels from 0.1 to 3.0 mg/kg saw CD4+ and CD8+ blood T cells expand clonally by week 6.

Sequencing was performed with immunoSEQ multiplex PCR; in TCRdb, only in-frame clones are kept and a portion is missing. The sample lists about 100,000 clones, roughly 92% occurring once. The CDR3 covers 15 residues. Germline-derived CDR1 and CDR2 are MNHEY and SMNVEV (reference sequence). The V end was cut by 2 bases, the J end by 2 bases, with 10 bases between. The sequenced sample was CD4+ or CD8+ T cells sorted from blood, obtained in a trial of the OX40 agonist ivuxolimab. The chain carries TRBV27 and TRBJ2-1, with D maybe TRBD2 (6 bases). The sequence came from an adult with an advanced solid tumor such as melanoma, head and neck, liver or kidney cancer. The CDR3, as DNA: TGTGCCAGCAGTTTAGGGTGGGGGGCCTACAATGAGCAGTTCTTC. This translates into CASSLGWGAYNEQFF.